What follows describes a single TCR beta chain. Antigen unknown. This sample was included in a study of CD8+ T cells in alopecia areata. Obtained from alopecia areata patients were lesional scalp punch biopsies along with peripheral blood. PBMCs served as the source from which CD4+ and CD8+ T cells were sorted. Isolated RNA was reverse transcribed into cDNA used as the sequencing template. Produced via immunoSEQ multiplex PCR; TCRdb's table is partial and in-frame only. The sample comprises over 100,000 clones, more than 40% of which are singletons, and about 17% rests with the top ten. Whole-study findings and limits: Higher clonality and more expanded CD8+ clones appeared in lesional than normal scalp.

This CDR3 is built from 13 residues. The germline V gene has CDR1 MGHRA and CDR2 YSYEKL. V dropped 5 bases and J dropped 2 bases, with 9 bases sitting between them. Sample: CD8+ T cells sorted from blood, taken at week 0. The clonotype comes from a human donor with alopecia areata. This chain links TRBV4-1 with TRBJ1-2; D is unresolved. CDR3 bases: TGCGCCAGCAGCTCAGACGGAAACTATGGCTACACCTTC. Translating it yields CASSSDGNYGYTF.